This is a list of T cell receptor beta chains from one sample in a study of cytomegalovirus exposure and HLA in healthy donors. The repertoire was sequenced with immunoSEQ multiplex PCR; TCRdb's copy has only in-frame clones and lacks some. The sample holds approximately 240,000 clones; about 93% are singletons and the top ten take around 1%. Material for sequencing was PBMCs. These receptor sequences come from a woman in her late teens or twenties in good health and CMV-seronegative. CDR3s include the opening cysteine and the closing phenylalanine or tryptophan. The order of the fields is J gene, D gene, V gene, clone size, CDR3 DNA, CDR3 protein. The D gene is left open where the match is weak. For some rows the clone size is stated as once, few or many, or as a class when expanded; others skip it.

j_call: TRBJ2-7; d_call: TRBD2; v_call: TRBV29-1; clone_size: .; cdr3_nt: TGCAGCGTACAGGGAGTAGGGACTAGCGGGAGGATCGACGAGCAGTACTTC; cdr3_aa: CSVQGVGTSGRIDEQYF
j_call: TRBJ2-1; d_call: TRBD2; v_call: TRBV5-1; clone_size: .; cdr3_nt: TGCGCCAGCCGAACCTGGGCTAGCGGGAGGGAGGCGTTTTACGAGCAGTTCTTC; cdr3_aa: CASRTWASGREAFYEQFF
j_call: TRBJ2-1; d_call: .; v_call: TRBV10-1; clone_size: .; cdr3_nt: TGCGCCAGCATGGCCCGGGGGGCCAATGAGCAGTTCTTC; cdr3_aa: CASMARGANEQFF
j_call: TRBJ2-7; d_call: TRBD2; v_call: TRBV6-5; clone_size: .; cdr3_nt: TGTGCCAGCAGTTACTCGGCTAGCGGGAGATACGAGCAGTACTTC; cdr3_aa: CASSYSASGRYEQYF
j_call: TRBJ2-1; d_call: TRBD2; v_call: TRBV2; clone_size: few; cdr3_nt: TGTGCCAGCAGGCTTGGGACTAGCGGGAGCAATGAGCAGTTCTTC; cdr3_aa: CASRLGTSGSNEQFF
j_call: TRBJ1-2; d_call: .; v_call: TRBV5-1; clone_size: .; cdr3_nt: TGCGCCAGCAGCTCTACCGGGACAACTTATGGCTACACCTTC; cdr3_aa: CASSSTGTTYGYTF
j_call: TRBJ2-5; d_call: .; v_call: TRBV5-6; clone_size: .; cdr3_nt: TGTGCCAGCAGCACTGGGCCTTTCAAAGAGACCCAGTACTTC; cdr3_aa: CASSTGPFKETQYF
j_call: TRBJ1-2; d_call: .; v_call: TRBV5-1; clone_size: .; cdr3_nt: TGCGCCAGCAGCTTGGAGGCGGGGGAGGATTTCGATGGCTACACCTTC; cdr3_aa: CASSLEAGEDFDGYTF
j_call: TRBJ2-7; d_call: TRBD2; v_call: TRBV12-5; clone_size: .; cdr3_nt: TGTGCTAGTGGTTCCGGACTAGCGGGATCCGAGCAGTACTTC; cdr3_aa: CASGSGLAGSEQYF
j_call: TRBJ2-3; d_call: TRBD2; v_call: TRBV27; clone_size: .; cdr3_nt: TGTGCCAGCAGTCGCCGGCCCATGATAGCGGGGGAGCCGATATTT; cdr3_aa: CASSRRPMIAGEPIF
j_call: TRBJ2-6; d_call: TRBD1; v_call: TRBV10-1; clone_size: .; cdr3_nt: TGCGCCAGCAGCGGACCCGGACAGGAGATCTCTGGGGCCAACGTCCTGACTTTC; cdr3_aa: CASSGPGQEISGANVLTF
j_call: TRBJ2-3; d_call: TRBD2; v_call: TRBV7-3; clone_size: .; cdr3_nt: TGTGCCAGCAGCTTAATGCGGGAGTATCCAGATACGCAGTATTTT; cdr3_aa: CASSLMREYPDTQYF
j_call: TRBJ1-5; d_call: TRBD1; v_call: TRBV6-5; clone_size: .; cdr3_nt: TGTGCCAGCAGCTCGGACAGGGCATTCAATCAGCCCCAGCATTTT; cdr3_aa: CASSSDRAFNQPQHF
j_call: TRBJ1-5; d_call: .; v_call: TRBV5-1; clone_size: .; cdr3_nt: TGCGCCAGCAGCGGGGGGTCGGATCAGCCCCAGCATTTT; cdr3_aa: CASSGGSDQPQHF
j_call: TRBJ2-2; d_call: TRBD2; v_call: TRBV6-4; clone_size: .; cdr3_nt: TGTGCCAGCAGTGACTCCCCGACTAGCCCGACCGGGGAGCTGTTTTTT; cdr3_aa: CASSDSPTSPTGELFF
j_call: TRBJ1-5; d_call: TRBD1; v_call: TRBV19; clone_size: .; cdr3_nt: TGTGCCAGTAGTACGGACAGGGGCCAGCCCCAGCATTTT; cdr3_aa: CASSTDRGQPQHF
j_call: TRBJ2-2; d_call: TRBD2; v_call: TRBV12-5; clone_size: .; cdr3_nt: TGTGCTAGTGGACTAGCGGGAGCGGTCACCGGGGAGCTGTTTTTT; cdr3_aa: CASGLAGAVTGELFF
j_call: TRBJ2-2; d_call: .; v_call: TRBV6-4; clone_size: .; cdr3_nt: TGTGCCAGCAGTTCCAGGACTCTCCACCCGAACACCGGGGAGCTGTTTTTT; cdr3_aa: CASSSRTLHPNTGELFF
j_call: TRBJ1-2; d_call: TRBD1; v_call: TRBV19; clone_size: .; cdr3_nt: TGTGCCAGTAAGGGGGCAGGACGGTCGCCATATGGCTACACCTTC; cdr3_aa: CASKGAGRSPYGYTF
j_call: TRBJ2-4; d_call: TRBD1; v_call: TRBV5-4; clone_size: many; cdr3_nt: TGTGCCAGCAGCCCTGAGACAGGGCGGAACATTCAGTACTTC; cdr3_aa: CASSPETGRNIQYF
j_call: TRBJ2-5; d_call: TRBD2; v_call: TRBV5-4; clone_size: .; cdr3_nt: TGTGCCAGCAGCTTGGCGGCTAGCGGAGAGACCCAGTACTTC; cdr3_aa: CASSLAASGETQYF
j_call: TRBJ2-7; d_call: TRBD1; v_call: TRBV5-1; clone_size: once; cdr3_nt: TGCGCCAGCAGCGGGAGGACAGGGGCATACGAGCAGTACTTC; cdr3_aa: CASSGRTGAYEQYF
j_call: TRBJ2-5; d_call: TRBD2; v_call: TRBV15; clone_size: .; cdr3_nt: TGTGCCACCAGCAGAGCCTCGGGAGGGTGGGAGACCCAGTACTTC; cdr3_aa: CATSRASGGWETQYF
j_call: TRBJ1-2; d_call: .; v_call: TRBV5-1; clone_size: .; cdr3_nt: TGCGCCAGCAGCTTGAGTCCAGGGATGTTTAGGACCTTC; cdr3_aa: CASSLSPGMFRTF
j_call: TRBJ2-1; d_call: .; v_call: TRBV5-4; clone_size: .; cdr3_nt: TGTGCCAGCAGCTTGAAACAGGCCTCCTACAATGAGCAGTTCTTC; cdr3_aa: CASSLKQASYNEQFF
j_call: TRBJ2-7; d_call: TRBD1; v_call: TRBV4-1; clone_size: .; cdr3_nt: TGCGCCAGCAGCCAAATGGGGACAGCTTCCTACGAGCAGTACTTC; cdr3_aa: CASSQMGTASYEQYF
j_call: TRBJ2-1; d_call: TRBD1; v_call: TRBV2; clone_size: .; cdr3_nt: TGTGCCAGCAGCTCCCAGACAGGGTATGAGCAGTTCTTC; cdr3_aa: CASSSQTGYEQFF
j_call: TRBJ2-3; d_call: TRBD1; v_call: TRBV18; clone_size: .; cdr3_nt: TGTGCCAGCTCACCAGAGGACAGGGATCCTAGCACAGATACGCAGTATTTT; cdr3_aa: CASSPEDRDPSTDTQYF
j_call: TRBJ1-2; d_call: .; v_call: TRBV7-9; clone_size: .; cdr3_nt: TGTGCCAGCAGCCCCTTTAATGGCTACACCTTC; cdr3_aa: CASSPFNGYTF
j_call: TRBJ1-2; d_call: .; v_call: TRBV19; clone_size: .; cdr3_nt: TGTGCCAGTAGTATTGCCACTGTGGGGGCGCATACCGGTGGCTACACCTTC; cdr3_aa: CASSIATVGAHTGGYTF
j_call: TRBJ1-1; d_call: TRBD1; v_call: TRBV29-1; clone_size: .; cdr3_nt: TGCAGCGTAACGACAGGGGTGAACACTGAAGCTTTCTTT; cdr3_aa: CSVTTGVNTEAFF
j_call: TRBJ2-7; d_call: TRBD2; v_call: TRBV2; clone_size: few; cdr3_nt: TGTGCCAGCAGCCGGGGGGCCTACGAGCAGTACTTC; cdr3_aa: CASSRGAYEQYF
j_call: TRBJ2-2; d_call: .; v_call: TRBV10-2; clone_size: .; cdr3_nt: TGCGCCAGCAGTCTAATCGGGGAGCTGTTTTTT; cdr3_aa: CASSLIGELFF
j_call: TRBJ2-7; d_call: .; v_call: TRBV29-1; clone_size: .; cdr3_nt: TGCAGCGTGTTCCCTTACAGGGATTTGAACGAGCAGTACTTC; cdr3_aa: CSVFPYRDLNEQYF
j_call: TRBJ1-2; d_call: TRBD1; v_call: TRBV10-3; clone_size: .; cdr3_nt: TGTGCCATCAGTGAGGGACAGGCTCAAAACTATGGCTACACCTTC; cdr3_aa: CAISEGQAQNYGYTF
j_call: TRBJ2-1; d_call: TRBD2; v_call: TRBV4-1; clone_size: .; cdr3_nt: TGCGCCAGCTCACCAAAAGTGGGACTAGCGGGCAAGACTAACAATGAGCAGTTCTTC; cdr3_aa: CASSPKVGLAGKTNNEQFF
j_call: TRBJ1-5; d_call: TRBD1; v_call: TRBV6-1; clone_size: once; cdr3_nt: TGTGCCAGCAGTGTGGGACAGGGTAGCAATCAGCCCCAGCATTTT; cdr3_aa: CASSVGQGSNQPQHF
j_call: TRBJ1-3; d_call: .; v_call: TRBV7-9; clone_size: .; cdr3_nt: TGTGCCAGCAGCTTTACCAGGCAAAGCTCTGGAAACACCATATATTTT; cdr3_aa: CASSFTRQSSGNTIYF
j_call: TRBJ1-1; d_call: TRBD1; v_call: TRBV6-1; clone_size: .; cdr3_nt: TGTGCCAGCAGTACGAACAGGGGGATTGAAGCTGAAGCTTTCTTT; cdr3_aa: CASSTNRGIEAEAFF
j_call: TRBJ2-2; d_call: .; v_call: TRBV9; clone_size: .; cdr3_nt: TGTGCCAGCAGTCTCACCGGGGAGCTGTTTTTT; cdr3_aa: CASSLTGELFF
j_call: TRBJ1-1; d_call: .; v_call: TRBV7-3; clone_size: .; cdr3_nt: TGTGCCAGCAGCTTATATGTCAGGGGATCCGGTGAAGCTTTCTTT; cdr3_aa: CASSLYVRGSGEAFF
j_call: TRBJ2-5; d_call: TRBD2; v_call: TRBV13; clone_size: .; cdr3_nt: TGTGCCAGCAGTTTACTACTAGCGGGAGTCTCCGAGACCCAGTACTTC; cdr3_aa: CASSLLLAGVSETQYF